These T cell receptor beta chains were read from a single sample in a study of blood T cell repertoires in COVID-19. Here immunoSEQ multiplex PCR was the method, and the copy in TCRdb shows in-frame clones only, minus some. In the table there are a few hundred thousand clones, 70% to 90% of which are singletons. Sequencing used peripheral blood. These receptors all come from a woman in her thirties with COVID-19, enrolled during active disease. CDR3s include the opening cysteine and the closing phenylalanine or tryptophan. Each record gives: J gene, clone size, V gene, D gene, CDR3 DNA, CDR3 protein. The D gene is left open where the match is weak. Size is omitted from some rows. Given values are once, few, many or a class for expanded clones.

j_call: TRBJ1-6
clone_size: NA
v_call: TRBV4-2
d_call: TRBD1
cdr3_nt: TGTGCCAGCAGCCAGTCGGGACAGGGAAGATTTTCACCCCTCCACTTT
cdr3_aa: CASSQSGQGRFSPLHF

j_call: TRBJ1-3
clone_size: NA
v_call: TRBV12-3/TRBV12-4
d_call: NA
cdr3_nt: TGTGCCAGCAGTACGGGATCCGGAAACACCATATATTTT
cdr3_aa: CASSTGSGNTIYF

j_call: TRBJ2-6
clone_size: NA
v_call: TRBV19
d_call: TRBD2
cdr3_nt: TGTGCCAGCTCCGGGGGGTATTTCTCTGGGGCCAACGTCCTGACTTTC
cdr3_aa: CASSGGYFSGANVLTF

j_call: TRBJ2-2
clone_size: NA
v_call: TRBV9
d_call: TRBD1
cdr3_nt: TGTGCCAGCAGCGCAAGACAGGGGGCCGGGGAGCTGTTTTTT
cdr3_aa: CASSARQGAGELFF

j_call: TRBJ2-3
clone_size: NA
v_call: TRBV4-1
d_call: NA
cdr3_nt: TGCGCCAGCAGCCACGAGGAGACCGGGACTAGCACAGATACGCAGTATTTT
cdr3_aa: CASSHEETGTSTDTQYF

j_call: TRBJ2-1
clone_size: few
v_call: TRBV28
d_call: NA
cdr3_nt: TGTGCCAGCAGCTTGGCATACAATGAGCAGTTCTTC
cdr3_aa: CASSLAYNEQFF

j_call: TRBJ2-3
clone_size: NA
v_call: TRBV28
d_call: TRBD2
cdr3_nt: TGTGCCAGCAGGTCAGCGGGGGCGCCCACAGATACGCAGTATTTT
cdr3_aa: CASRSAGAPTDTQYF

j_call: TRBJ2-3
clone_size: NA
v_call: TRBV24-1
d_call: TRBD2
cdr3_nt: TGTGCCACCAGTGACCCTAGCGGGGGAAGCACAGATACGCAGTATTTT
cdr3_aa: CATSDPSGGSTDTQYF

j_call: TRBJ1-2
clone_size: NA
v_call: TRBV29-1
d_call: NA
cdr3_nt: TGCAGCGTTCCCGGGAGGGGGTCTGGCTACACCTTC
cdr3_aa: CSVPGRGSGYTF

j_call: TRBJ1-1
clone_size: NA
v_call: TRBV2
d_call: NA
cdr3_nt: TGTGCCAGCAGTGATACAGGGACGACTGAAGCTTTCTTT
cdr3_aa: CASSDTGTTEAFF

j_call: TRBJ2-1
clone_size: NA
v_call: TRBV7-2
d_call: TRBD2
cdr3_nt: TGTGCCAGCAGCTTAGTTGATACAACATCGGGGGGGCAGTTCTTC
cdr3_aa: CASSLVDTTSGGQFF

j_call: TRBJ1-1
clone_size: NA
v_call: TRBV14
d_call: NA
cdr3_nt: TGTGCCAGCAGGGAAACGCGGGGGGCTAACACTGAAGCTTTCTTT
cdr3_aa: CASRETRGANTEAFF

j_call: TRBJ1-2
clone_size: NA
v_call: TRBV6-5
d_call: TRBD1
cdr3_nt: TGTGCCAGCAGGGTGGGACAGGGCATCTATGGCTACACCTTC
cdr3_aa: CASRVGQGIYGYTF

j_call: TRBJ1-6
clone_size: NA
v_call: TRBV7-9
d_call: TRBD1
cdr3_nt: TGTGCCAGCAGCCTGACAGGGGTCAGTTCACCCCTCCACTTT
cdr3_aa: CASSLTGVSSPLHF

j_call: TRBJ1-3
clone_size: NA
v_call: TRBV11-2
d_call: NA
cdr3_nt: TGTGCCAGCAGCTCCCGACAGACCGGCCCCGGAAACACCATATATTTT
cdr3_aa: CASSSRQTGPGNTIYF

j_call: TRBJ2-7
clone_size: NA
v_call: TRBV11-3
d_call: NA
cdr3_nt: TGTGCCAGCAGCTTGCGGGGAACCTACGAGCAGTACTTC
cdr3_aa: CASSLRGTYEQYF

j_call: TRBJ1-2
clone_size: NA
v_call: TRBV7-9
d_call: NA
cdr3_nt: TGTGCCAGCAGCCCATCCAACGTGAGGGATGGCTACACCTTC
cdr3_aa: CASSPSNVRDGYTF

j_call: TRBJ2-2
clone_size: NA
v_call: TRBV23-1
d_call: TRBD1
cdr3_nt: TGCGCCAGCAGTCAATCCTACAACAGGGGCGTTCTTCCCCAGCCGAACACCGGGGAGCTGTTTTTT
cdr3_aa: CASSQSYNRGVLPQPNTGELFF

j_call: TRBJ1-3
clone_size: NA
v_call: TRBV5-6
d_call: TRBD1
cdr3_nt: TGTGCCAGCAGCCCGGACAGGGGGTATGGAAACACCATATATTTT
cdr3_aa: CASSPDRGYGNTIYF

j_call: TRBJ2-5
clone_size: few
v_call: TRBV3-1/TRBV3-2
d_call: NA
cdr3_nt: TGTGCCAGCAGCCAAGATCTTTTCGCGGGAGAGACCCAGTACTTC
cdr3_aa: CASSQDLFAGETQYF

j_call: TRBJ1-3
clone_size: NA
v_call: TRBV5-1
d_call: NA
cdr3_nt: TGCGCCAGCAGCCTACAGGGTGGACAAGGAAACACCATATATTTT
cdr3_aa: CASSLQGGQGNTIYF

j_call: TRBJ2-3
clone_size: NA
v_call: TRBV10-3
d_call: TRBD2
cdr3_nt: TGTGCCATCAGTGAGTCCGGTAGCGGGGGGCCAGATACGCAGTATTTT
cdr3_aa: CAISESGSGGPDTQYF

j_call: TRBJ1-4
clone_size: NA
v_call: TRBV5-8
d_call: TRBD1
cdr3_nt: TGTGCCAGCAGCCGTGGGACAGGGATAATGGCAACTAATGAAAAACTGTTTTTT
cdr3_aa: CASSRGTGIMATNEKLFF

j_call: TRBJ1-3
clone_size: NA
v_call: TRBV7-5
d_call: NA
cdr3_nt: TGTGTCAGAAGCTTATTCTCCTCCCACAACTCTGGAAACACCATATATTTT
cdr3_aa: CVRSLFSSHNSGNTIYF

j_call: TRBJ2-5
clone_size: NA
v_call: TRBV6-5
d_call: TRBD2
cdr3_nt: TGTGCCAGCGCACGCGGGGGGGGGCAAGAGACCCAGTACTTC
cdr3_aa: CASARGGGQETQYF

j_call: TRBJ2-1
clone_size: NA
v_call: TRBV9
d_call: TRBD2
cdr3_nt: TGTGCCAGCAGCGTAGAGGCGGGGGGGTACAATGAGCAGTTCTTC
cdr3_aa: CASSVEAGGYNEQFF

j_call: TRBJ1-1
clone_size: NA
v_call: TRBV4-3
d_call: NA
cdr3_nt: TGCGCCAGCAGCCAGTGGGGGGGGAGAGGCACTGAAGCTTTCTTT
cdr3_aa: CASSQWGGRGTEAFF

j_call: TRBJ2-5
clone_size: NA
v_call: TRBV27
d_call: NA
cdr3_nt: TGTGCCAGCAGTTTTTCAGGGAACCAAGAGACCCAGTACTTC
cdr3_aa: CASSFSGNQETQYF

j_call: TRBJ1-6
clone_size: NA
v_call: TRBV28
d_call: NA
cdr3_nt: TGTGCCAGCAGGAAACAGGGTGGTAATTCACCCCTCCACTTT
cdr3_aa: CASRKQGGNSPLHF

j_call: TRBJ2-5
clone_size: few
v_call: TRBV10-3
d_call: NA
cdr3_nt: TGTGCCGTACGCGCGGGGCTTCAAGAGACCCAGTACTTC
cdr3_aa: CAVRAGLQETQYF

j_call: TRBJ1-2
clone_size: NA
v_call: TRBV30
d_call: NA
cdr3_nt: TGTGCCTGTAAGACAGATGGCTACACCTTC
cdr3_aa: CACKTDGYTF

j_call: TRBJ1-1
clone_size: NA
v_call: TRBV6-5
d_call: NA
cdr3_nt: TGTGCCAGCAGTTCCAGGGCAGGACGCGGAGAAGCTTTCTTT
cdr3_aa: CASSSRAGRGEAFF

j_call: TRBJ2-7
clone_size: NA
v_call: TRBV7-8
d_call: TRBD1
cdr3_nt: TGTGCCAGCAGCGCAAACCCGGACAGGGGCCCAGTCGAGCAGTACTTC
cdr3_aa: CASSANPDRGPVEQYF

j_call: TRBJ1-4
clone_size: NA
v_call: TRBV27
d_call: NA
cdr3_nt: TGTGCCAGCAGTCCCCGTGGGAGGGACGTAACTAATGAAAAACTGTTTTTT
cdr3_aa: CASSPRGRDVTNEKLFF

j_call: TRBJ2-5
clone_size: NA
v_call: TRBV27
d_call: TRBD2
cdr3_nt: TGTGCCAGCAGTTCGTTAGCGGGGAGGGCCGAGACCCAGTACTTC
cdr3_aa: CASSSLAGRAETQYF

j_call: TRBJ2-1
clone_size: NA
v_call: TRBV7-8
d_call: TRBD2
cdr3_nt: TGTGCCAGCAGCTTACCCTGGATACTAGCGGGGGGTCACAATGAGCAGTTCTTC
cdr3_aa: CASSLPWILAGGHNEQFF

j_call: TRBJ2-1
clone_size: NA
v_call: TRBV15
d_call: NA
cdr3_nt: TGTGCCACCAGCAGAGGGAACAGAAACTACAATGAGCAGTTCTTC
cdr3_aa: CATSRGNRNYNEQFF

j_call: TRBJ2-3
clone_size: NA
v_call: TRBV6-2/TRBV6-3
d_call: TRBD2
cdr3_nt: TGTGCCAGCAGCTCCGCGGGGGGCACCACATATACGCAGTATTTT
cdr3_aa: CASSSAGGTTYTQYF

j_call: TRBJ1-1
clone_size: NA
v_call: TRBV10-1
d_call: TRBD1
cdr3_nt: TGCGCCAGCAGAGACCGGGACAGGGCTGACACTGAAGCTTTCTTT
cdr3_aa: CASRDRDRADTEAFF

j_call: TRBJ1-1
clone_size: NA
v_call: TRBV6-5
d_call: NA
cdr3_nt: TGTGCCAGCAGGTCGCGGCAACAGAACACTGAAGCTTTCTTT
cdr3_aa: CASRSRQQNTEAFF

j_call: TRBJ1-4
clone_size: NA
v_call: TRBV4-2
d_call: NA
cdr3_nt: TGTGCCAGCAGCCAGGCTCAGGAGGGCGGAGCAACTAATGAAAAACTGTTTTTT
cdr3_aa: CASSQAQEGGATNEKLFF

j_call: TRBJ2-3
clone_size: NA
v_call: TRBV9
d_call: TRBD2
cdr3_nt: TGTGCCAGCAGTCCCTGGGCGGGGGGCTCCACAGATACGCAGTATTTT
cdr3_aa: CASSPWAGGSTDTQYF

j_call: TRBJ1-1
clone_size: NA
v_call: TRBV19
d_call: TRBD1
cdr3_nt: TGTGCCAGTACAAGGGGGGACAGGGGCAACACTGAAGCTTTCTTT
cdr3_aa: CASTRGDRGNTEAFF

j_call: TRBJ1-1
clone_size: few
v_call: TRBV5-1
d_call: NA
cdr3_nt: TGCGCCAGCAGCATAATGGACAGTATCACTGAAGCTTTCTTT
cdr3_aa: CASSIMDSITEAFF

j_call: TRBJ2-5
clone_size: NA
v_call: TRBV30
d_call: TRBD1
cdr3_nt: TGTGCCTGGATCAGTGGGACAGGGGACGAGACCCAGTACTTC
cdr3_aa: CAWISGTGDETQYF

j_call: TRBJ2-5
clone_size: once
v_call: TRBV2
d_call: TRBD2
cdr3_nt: TGTGCCAGCAGTGAGCATCCTAGCGGAATTATAGAGACCCAGTACTTC
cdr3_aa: CASSEHPSGIIETQYF

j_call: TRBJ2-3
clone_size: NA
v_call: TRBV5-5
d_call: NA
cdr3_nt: TGTGCCAGCAGCTTGAGGGCAGGGCCTGTCACAGATACGCAGTATTTT
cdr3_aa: CASSLRAGPVTDTQYF